Included here is one T cell receptor (beta chain) sequence, with context. The primer mix had 60 Vbeta and 13 Jbeta primers. Profiled with immunoSEQ multiplex PCR; TCRdb holds only in-frame clones, not every one. The sample consists of about 190,000 clones, about three quarters of them appearing once. The source of the sample is a study of cytomegalovirus exposure and HLA in healthy donors. CDR3 length equals 16 residues. Trimming cost V 3 bases and J 5 bases, with 17 bases left between them. Germline-derived CDR1 and CDR2 are SGHRS and YFSETQ. This receptor was identified in a woman in her 40s in good health and CMV-seronegative. The chain has TRBV5-1 and TRBJ2-2; possibly TRBD1 for D (7 bases). Sequencing input: PBMCs. The CDR3 nucleotides read TGCGCCAGCAGCTCGGGGGACAGCCGGTTTACCGGGGAGCTGTTTTTT. It encodes CASSSGDSRFTGELFF.